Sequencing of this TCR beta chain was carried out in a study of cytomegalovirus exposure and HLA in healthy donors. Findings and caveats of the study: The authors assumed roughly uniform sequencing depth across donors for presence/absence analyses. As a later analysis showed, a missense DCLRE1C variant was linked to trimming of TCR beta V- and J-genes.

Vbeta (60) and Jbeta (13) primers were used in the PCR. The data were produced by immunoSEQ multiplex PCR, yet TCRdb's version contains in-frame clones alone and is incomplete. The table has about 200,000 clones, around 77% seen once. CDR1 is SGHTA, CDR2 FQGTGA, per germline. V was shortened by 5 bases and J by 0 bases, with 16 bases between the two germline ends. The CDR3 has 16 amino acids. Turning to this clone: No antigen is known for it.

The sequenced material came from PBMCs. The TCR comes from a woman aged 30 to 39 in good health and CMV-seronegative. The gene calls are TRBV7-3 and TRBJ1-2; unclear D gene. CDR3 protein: CASSPSPGEPNYGYTF. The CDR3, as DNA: TGTGCCAGCAGCCCGTCCCCTGGGGAGCCTAACTATGGCTACACCTTC. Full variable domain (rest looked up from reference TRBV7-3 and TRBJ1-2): GAGVSQTPSNKVTEKGKYVELRCDPISGHTALYWYRQSLGQGPEFLIYFQGTGAADDSGLPNDRFFAVRPEGSVSTLKIQRTERGDSAVYLCASSPSPGEPNYGYTFGSGTRLTVV.